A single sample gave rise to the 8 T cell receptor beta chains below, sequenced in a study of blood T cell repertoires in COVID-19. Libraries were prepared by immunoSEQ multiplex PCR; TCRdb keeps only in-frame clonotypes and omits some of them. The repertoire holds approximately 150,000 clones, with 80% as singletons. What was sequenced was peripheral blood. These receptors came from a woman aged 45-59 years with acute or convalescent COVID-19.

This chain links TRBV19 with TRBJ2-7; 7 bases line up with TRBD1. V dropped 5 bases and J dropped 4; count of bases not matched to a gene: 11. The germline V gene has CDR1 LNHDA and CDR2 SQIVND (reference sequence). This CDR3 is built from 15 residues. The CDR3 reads CASSFTGTASYEQYF. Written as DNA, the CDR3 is TGTGCCAGTAGTTTTACCGGGACAGCCAGTTACGAGCAGTACTTC.

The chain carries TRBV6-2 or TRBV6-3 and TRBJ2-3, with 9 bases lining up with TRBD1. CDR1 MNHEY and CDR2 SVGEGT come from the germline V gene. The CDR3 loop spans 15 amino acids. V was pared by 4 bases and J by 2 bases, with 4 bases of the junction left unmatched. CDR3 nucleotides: TGTGCCAGCAGTTGGACAGGGGTGGTCACAGATACGCAGTATTTT. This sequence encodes CASSWTGVVTDTQYF.

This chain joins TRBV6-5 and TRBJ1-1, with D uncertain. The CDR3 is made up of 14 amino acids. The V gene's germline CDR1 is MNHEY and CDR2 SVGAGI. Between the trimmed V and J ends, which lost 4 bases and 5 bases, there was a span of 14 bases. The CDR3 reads CASSFGQPGTEAFF. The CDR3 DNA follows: TGTGCCAGCAGTTTTGGCCAACCGGGGACTGAAGCTTTCTTT.

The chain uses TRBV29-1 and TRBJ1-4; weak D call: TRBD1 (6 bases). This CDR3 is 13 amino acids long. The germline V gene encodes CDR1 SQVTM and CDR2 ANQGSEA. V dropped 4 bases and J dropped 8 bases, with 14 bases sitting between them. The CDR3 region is CSVGSETGEKLFF. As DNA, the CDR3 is TGCAGCGTTGGTTCGGAGACAGGCGAAAAACTGTTTTTT.

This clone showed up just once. CDR3 bases: TGTGCCAGCAGCTTGGAGGGGATGGGTTCACCCCTCCACTTT. Translating gives CASSLEGMGSPLHF. This sequence joins TRBV5-5 and TRBJ1-6, with D tentatively TRBD1 (5 bases). The CDR3 sequence is 14 residues long. The germline V gene encodes CDR1 SGHKS and CDR2 YYEKEE (reference sequence). V was trimmed by 0 bases and J by 9 bases, leaving 10 bases between them.

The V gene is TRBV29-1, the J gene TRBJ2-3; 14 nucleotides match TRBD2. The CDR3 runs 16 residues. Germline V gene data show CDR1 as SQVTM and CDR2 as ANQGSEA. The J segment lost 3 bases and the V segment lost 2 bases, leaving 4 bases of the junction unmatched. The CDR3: CSVELGTSGGTDTQYF. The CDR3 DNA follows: TGCAGCGTTGAACTCGGGACTAGCGGGGGAACAGATACGCAGTATTTT.

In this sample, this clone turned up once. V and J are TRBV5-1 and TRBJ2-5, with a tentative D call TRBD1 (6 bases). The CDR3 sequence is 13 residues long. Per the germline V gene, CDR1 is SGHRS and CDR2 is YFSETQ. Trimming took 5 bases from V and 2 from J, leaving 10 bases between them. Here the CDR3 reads CASRQGFQETQYF. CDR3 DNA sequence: TGCGCCAGCAGACAGGGATTTCAAGAGACCCAGTACTTC.

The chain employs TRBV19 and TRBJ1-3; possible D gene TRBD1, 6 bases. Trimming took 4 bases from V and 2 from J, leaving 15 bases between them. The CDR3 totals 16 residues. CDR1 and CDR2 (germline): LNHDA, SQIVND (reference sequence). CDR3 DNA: TGTGCCAGTAGTAGGGATTACAGGACAGCTGGAAACACCATATATTTT. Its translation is CASSRDYRTAGNTIYF.